The clone carrying this TCR beta chain was picked up a small number of times. Its antigen remains unidentified. Version v3.0 of the immunoSEQ assay ran at survey level. Method: immunoSEQ multiplex PCR; TCRdb's copy keeps in-frame clones and lacks some. The repertoire holds 20,000 to 25,000 clones, with roughly 79% as singletons. This sample was included in a study of long-term antiretroviral therapy in people with HIV. Study background: It was about a decade before the 2015 immediate-ART recommendation that the earliest samples were taken.

Points from the study as a whole: Information on adherence, resistance and therapy changes was unavailable.

This CDR3 spans 13 amino acids. CDR1 is SGHNT and CDR2 is YYREEE in the germline V gene (reference sequence). The V end lost 5 bases, the J end lost 6 bases, and 14 bases lay between the germline ends. This receptor was taken from a middle-aged man with HIV. This sequence joins TRBV5-4 and TRBJ1-2, with D possibly being TRBD1 (5 bases). This sample comprised unsorted PBMCs, obtained 0.1 years before starting antiretroviral therapy. The DNA of the CDR3 is TGTGCCAGCAGAATTCGGGGGATTGATGGCTACACCTTC. Residues: CASRIRGIDGYTF. The full variable domain, in which reference TRBV5-4 and TRBJ1-2 provide the parts outside the CDR3, is ETGVTQSPTHLIKTRGQQVTLRCSSQSGHNTVSWYQQALGQGPQFIFQYYREEENGRGNFPPRFSGLQFPNYSSELNVNALELDDSALYLCASRIRGIDGYTFGSGTRLTVV.